These 6 T cell receptor beta chains were all obtained from the same sample, sequenced in a study of human T cells and chemical hapten exposure. TCRdb re-called the RACE reads through MiXCR, storing one row per CDR3 protein. There are under 100,000 distinct CDR3 sequences in the sample; around 9.6% occur only once, and under 2.5% lies in the top ten. Time point specified: patch test 2, 6 weeks after DPC sensitization. The sample's treatment: therapeutic diphenylcyclopropenone sensitization with weekly scalp DPC. Sequenced material: whole blood, taken in connection with sensitization to the hapten diphenylcyclopropenone (DPC). These receptor sequences come from a woman aged 30 to 39 with alopecia areata. Some clones in this sample may be carry-over from other donors' samples.

This clonotype was seen a handful of times. The chain uses TRBV10-3 and TRBJ2-2; no clear D gene. V dropped 0 bases and J dropped 4 bases, with 9 bases sitting between them. Looked up from germline, CDR1 is ENHRY and CDR2 is SYGVKD. This CDR3 region has 15 residues. This chain's CDR3 is CAISESEPATGELFF. The DNA for the CDR3 is TGTGCCATCAGTGAGTCGGAGCCGGCCACCGGGGAGCTGTTTTTT.

This clonotype appeared many times. The V gene is TRBV4-1, the J gene TRBJ1-4; TRBD1 might be the D (5 bases). V lost 0 bases to trimming and J lost 0 bases, with 11 bases between them. From germline, CDR1 is MGHRA and CDR2 YSYEKL. The CDR3 spans 17 residues. The CDR3 bases are TGCGCCAGCAGCCAAGAAGGGGTGAGGGCAACTAATGAAAAACTGTTTTTT. This sequence encodes CASSQEGVRATNEKLFF.

This clonotype was detected many times. The V call is TRBV7-9, the J call TRBJ1-1, with a tentative D call TRBD1 (5 bases). CDR1 and CDR2 from the germline V gene are SEHNR and FQNEAQ (reference sequence). This CDR3 is built from 12 residues. Trimming pared 5 bases from V and 11 bases from J, leaving 15 bases between. In nucleotides, the CDR3 is TGTGCCAGCAGCCGGGACTCCCTAGGGGCTTTCTTT. Its translation is CASSRDSLGAFF.

In its sample, this clonotype was seen a few times. The DNA for the CDR3 is TGTGCCAGCAGCGTCCGAGCGACAGATACGCAGTATTTT. Its protein is CASSVRATDTQYF. The rearrangement links TRBV9 to TRBJ2-3; D call uncertain. Germline values: CDR1 SGDLS, CDR2 YYNGEE. The CDR3 is made up of 13 amino acids. V lost 2 bases and J 3 bases, leaving 7 bases between the germline ends.

The chain has TRBV3-1 and TRBJ2-7; the match to TRBD2 covers 11 bases. V was clipped by 7 bases and J by 4 bases; unmatched bases: 6. Per germline, CDR1 LGHDT and CDR2 YNNKEL (reference sequence). The CDR3 covers 14 residues. The CDR3: CASTRGTSGYEQYF. CDR3 bases: TGTGCCAGCACCCGAGGGACTAGCGGTTACGAGCAGTACTTC.

This clonotype was found many times. The chain recombines TRBV21-1 with TRBJ2-2; the table assigns TRBD2, which was not confirmed against the DNA. TRBV21-1 is designated a pseudogene. There are 18 residues in the CDR3. DNA of the CDR3: TGTGCCAGCAGCAAAGAGGGGACTAGCGGGGGTGGTACCGGGGAGCTGTTTTTT. It encodes CASSKEGTSGGGTGELFF.